The 19 T cell receptor beta chains in this list originate from one sample, sequenced in a study of spatial heterogeneity in lung cancer. TCRdb reprocessed the 5' RACE reads with MiXCR, giving one entry per CDR3 protein. Here the sample spans 42,000 or so distinct CDR3 sequences, 10% to 13% being singletons. Time point in this sample: blood at routine non-recurrence follow-up after resection. The sequencing used PBMCs, collected at follow-up. These receptor sequences come from a female donor with early-stage non-small cell lung cancer.

The table lists this clonotype with a few counts. The chain couples TRBV15 to TRBJ2-3, with D perhaps given as TRBD1 or TRBD2 (5 bases each). Per germline, CDR1 LNHNV and CDR2 YYDKDF (reference sequence). V was shortened by 4 bases and J by 4 bases, with 33 bases between the two germline ends. The CDR3 is 21 amino acids. The CDR3 nucleotides are TGTGCCACCAGCAACACCCCCTCTCGGTCCTGGGGGAATAAATACGCAGATACGCAGTATTTT. This sequence encodes CATSNTPSRSWGNKYADTQYF.

This clonotype was detected many times. This chain connects TRBV14 to TRBJ1-1; D might be TRBD1 (6 bases). Germline V gene lookup returns CDR1 SGHDN and CDR2 FVKESK. The CDR3 is made up of 13 amino acids. V dropped 4 bases and J dropped 4 bases, with 10 bases sitting between them. CDR3 sequence: CASSPGVATEAFF. The CDR3 nucleotides read TGTGCCAGCAGCCCAGGGGTGGCCACTGAAGCTTTCTTT.

This clonotype was recorded many times. The CDR3 DNA sequence: TGTGCCAGCAGTATTGGCCCTGGCGCAGATACGCAGTATTTT. This translates into CASSIGPGADTQYF. This chain joins TRBV6-4 and TRBJ2-3; D is unclear. V lost 5 bases, J lost 4 bases, and 13 bases lay in between. This CDR3 region has 14 residues. Germline values: CDR1 MRHNA, CDR2 SNTAGT.

At least ten counts were recorded for this clonotype. This rearrangement joins TRBV24-1 to TRBJ1-5, with 12 bases matching TRBD1. This CDR3 is 17 amino acids long. V gave up 5 bases and J gave up 2 bases; unmatched junction bases: 6. The germline V gene has CDR1 KGHDR and CDR2 SFDVKD. Written as DNA, the CDR3 is TGTGCCACCAGTGCCGGGACAGGGGGCTTTCGCAATCAGCCCCAGCATTTT. This translates into CATSAGTGGFRNQPQHF.

This clonotype occurred a few times. The chain is built from TRBV7-2 and TRBJ2-3; TRBD1 is a possible D gene (6 bases). Germline V gene lookup returns CDR1 SGHTA and CDR2 FQGNSA. The CDR3 extends over 17 amino acids. V was pared by 4 bases and J by 2 bases, with 19 bases between. CDR3 sequence reads: CASSSSYQGWDTDTQYF. The CDR3 bases are TGTGCCAGCAGCTCATCTTATCAGGGGTGGGACACAGATACGCAGTATTTT.

The V call is TRBV5-6, the J call TRBJ2-2; D is undetermined. This CDR3 has 15 amino acids. The germline gives CDR1 SGHDT, CDR2 YYEEEE. Trimming removed 0 bases from V and 4 bases from J, with 10 bases in between. In DNA, the CDR3 is TGTGCCAGCAGCTTGGACGCGAGGTCCACCGGGGAGCTGTTTTTT. Translation gives CASSLDARSTGELFF.

This clonotype is judged medium-sized. The DNA of the CDR3 is TGTGCCAGCAGCTTGGTTGGCGGTGGCGACAGGACTACCAAAAACATTCAGTACTTC. It is translated as CASSLVGGGDRTTKNIQYF. The V call is TRBV5-6, the J call TRBJ2-4; D tentatively fits TRBD1 or TRBD2 (6 bases each). The CDR3 is made up of 19 amino acids. V lost 0 bases and J lost 2, with 21 bases in between. Germline loops: CDR1 SGHDT, CDR2 YYEEEE.

The chain recombines TRBV7-8 with TRBJ2-7; no clear D. V gave up 5 bases and J gave up 0 bases, with 17 bases separating them. This CDR3 contains 16 residues. Germline lookup yields CDR1 SGHVS and CDR2 FQNEAQ. DNA for the CDR3: TGTGCCAGCAGCCTGACGGACGGAGAGAGCTCCTACGAGCAGTACTTC. Protein product: CASSLTDGESSYEQYF. The full variable domain, its missing parts supplied by reference TRBV7-8 and TRBJ2-7, is GAGVSQSPRYKVAKRGQDVALRCDPISGHVSLFWYQQALGQGPEFLTYFQNEAQLDKSGLPSDRFFAERPEGSVSTLKIQRTQQEDSAVYLCASSLTDGESSYEQYFGPGTRLTVT.

The genes are TRBV27 and TRBJ2-3; D call uncertain. This CDR3 region has 15 residues. Germline V lookup: CDR1 MNHEY, CDR2 SMNVEV (reference sequence). Trimming took off 3 bases at V and 0 bases at J, with 10 bases between the two ends. CDR3 region: CASSFQKSSTDTQYF. The CDR3 DNA reads as TGTGCCAGCAGTTTTCAGAAATCTAGCACAGATACGCAGTATTTT.

The chain joins TRBV5-6 to TRBJ2-7; either TRBD1 or TRBD2 may supply D (5 bases each). This CDR3 is built from 15 residues. The germline V and J ends were trimmed by 4 bases and 4 bases, with 18 bases remaining between them. In germline, CDR1 is SGHDT, CDR2 YYEEEE. CDR3 coding DNA: TGTGCCAGCAGCCGTCCCGGGGCAGGATATTACGAGCAGTACTTC. It translates to CASSRPGAGYYEQYF.

The chain couples TRBV4-1 to TRBJ2-7, with D uncertain. The CDR3 has 14 residues. Trimming cost V 4 bases and J 2 bases, with 12 bases left between them. The germline CDR1 and CDR2 sequences are MGHRA and YSYEKL. The CDR3 spells CASSLDLNAYEQYF. The CDR3 DNA is TGCGCCAGCAGCCTAGACCTCAATGCCTACGAGCAGTACTTC.

The table lists this clonotype with a few counts. J is TRBJ2-2 and V is TRBV4-2; TRBD2 matches 12 bases. The CDR3 extends over 20 amino acids. Germline lookup yields CDR1 LGHNA and CDR2 YNFKEQ. Trimming took 0 bases from V and 1 from J; bases not matched to a gene: 9. As DNA, the CDR3 is TGTGCCAGCAGCCAAGATGTCGCCACTAGCGGGGGGAAGAACACCGGGGAGCTGTTTTTT. This gives the protein CASSQDVATSGGKNTGELFF.

The chain uses TRBV7-2 and TRBJ1-6; no clear D gene. The germline V and J ends were trimmed by 5 bases and 0 bases, with 14 bases remaining between them. The CDR3 has 17 residues. Germline V gene sequence: CDR1 SGHTA, CDR2 FQGNSA. DNA for the CDR3: TGTGCCAGCAGCATACCCCGGGGTTCCTCCTATAATTCACCCCTCCACTTT. This sequence encodes CASSIPRGSSYNSPLHF.

V gene TRBV6-6 combines with J gene TRBJ1-5, with D perhaps matching TRBD1 (6 bases). Trimming stripped 2 bases from V and 3 bases from J, with 17 bases between. The CDR3 sequence is 17 residues long. Per germline, CDR1 MNHNY and CDR2 SVGAGI (reference sequence). CDR3 in DNA: TGTGCCAGCAGTTACCCTGGGGGCCGGGGGAACAATCAGCCCCAGCATTTT. This gives the protein CASSYPGGRGNNQPQHF.

The table lists this clonotype with a few counts. A much larger clone lies a single base off, so this may be a read error. The gene calls are TRBV5-6 and TRBJ2-1, with 9 bases that match TRBD2. The CDR3 is made up of 15 amino acids. Looked up from germline, CDR1 is SGHDT and CDR2 is YYEEEE. CDR3 nucleotides: TGTGTCAGCAGCTCATATAGGCTAGCGGGGACTGAGCAGTTCTTC. It specifies CVSSSYRLAGTEQFF.

This clonotype was observed at least ten times. The gene calls are TRBV5-1 and TRBJ2-3; the match to TRBD2 covers 8 bases. The CDR3 contains 15 residues. In germline, CDR1 is SGHRS, CDR2 YFSETQ. The V gene end was trimmed by 0 bases and the J gene end by 3 bases; junction bases not matched to a gene: 3. The chain's CDR3 is CASSLEGGGTDTQYF. The CDR3 bases are TGCGCCAGCAGCTTGGAAGGCGGGGGGACAGATACGCAGTATTTT.

This clonotype has at least ten counts. The CDR3 bases are TGTGCCAGCAGCAACAGGGTAGGAGAGACCCAGTACTTC. Translating it yields CASSNRVGETQYF. This sequence joins TRBV7-3 and TRBJ2-5, with D maybe TRBD1 (6 bases). Trimming took off 5 bases at V and 4 bases at J, with 11 bases between the two ends. This CDR3 is built from 13 residues. Germline V gene data show CDR1 as SGHTA and CDR2 as FQGTGA.

This sequence joins TRBV4-1 and TRBJ1-1, with D unclear. V was cut by 0 bases and J by 5 bases, with 10 bases left in between. This CDR3 is 14 amino acids long. The germline CDR1 and CDR2 sequences are MGHRA and YSYEKL. DNA for the CDR3: TGCGCCAGCAGCCAAGATATCGCTACGACTGAAGCTTTCTTT. The encoded protein is CASSQDIATTEAFF.

The J gene is TRBJ2-3, the V gene TRBV12-3 or TRBV12-4, with D unresolved. V dropped 4 bases and J dropped 1 base, with 9 bases sitting between them. The CDR3 covers 14 residues. CDR3 sequence (DNA): TGTGCCAGCAGTTCCAACTCCCGCACAGATACGCAGTATTTT. Protein: CASSSNSRTDTQYF.